The entry below gives a single T cell receptor beta chain sequence along with its context. Its cognate antigen is unknown. TCRdb's table, derived via immunoSEQ multiplex PCR, lists solely in-frame clones and lacks some. The table lists about 36,000 clones, roughly 93% of them singletons, with roughly 7% in the top ten. Latent tuberculosis screening used tuberculin skin test and IGRA at entry. These data are taken from a study of T cells in tuberculosis. Study-wide findings and caveats: Active tuberculosis patients had shorter CDR3-alpha; the beta difference was nonsignificant.

CDR3 length equals 15 residues. The germline CDR1 and CDR2 sequences are LNHNV and YYDKDF (reference sequence). V lost 5 bases and J 4 bases, leaving 15 bases between the germline ends. The V and J genes are TRBV15 and TRBJ1-3; TRBD1 might be the D (6 bases). Sequencing was carried out using PBMCs. This TCR was sampled from a donor between 10 and 29 years old with latent tuberculosis or without tuberculosis infection. The DNA of the CDR3 is TGTGCCACCAGCGCCGCAGGGGCGCGGGGAAACACCATATATTTT. Translating gives CATSAAGARGNTIYF.